Reported below is one T cell receptor (beta chain). The CDR3 extends over 15 amino acids. The V and J ends lost 5 bases and 5 bases respectively, with 18 bases between them. Germline CDR1 reads MNHEY; CDR2 reads SVGAGI. The sample comes from a study of blood T cells in healthy people across ages. A second PCR, run for about 7 to 11 cycles, used a sample-barcoded 5' primer plus a J-beta primer mix. Researchers report that a template-switch adaptor with 12 random nucleotides tagged each cDNA molecule. TCRdb re-called the 5' RACE reads with MiXCR, one entry per CDR3 protein. The sample shows about 1,400,000 distinct CDR3 sequences, 35% to 45% of them seen only once.

V usage is TRBV6-5 and J usage is TRBJ1-2, with D perhaps TRBD1 (5 bases). The origin of this receptor is a woman younger than 30 in good health. Sample: blood. Written as DNA, the CDR3 is TGTGCCAGCAGTGCAAGACAGCCGCGATCTTATGGCTACACCTTC. As protein: CASSARQPRSYGYTF.